This T cell receptor beta chain was identified in a study of OX40 agonist ivuxolimab in advanced cancers. Looking at the study overall: Subjects had a mean age of around 60 years, with a range of 23 to 79; roughly 80% were male. Of the participants, about 40% had some prior anti-PD-1, anti-PD-L1 or anti-CTLA-4 therapy, which was allowed.

Prior autoimmune disease or systemic immunosuppression barred patients. Trimming at V came to 0 bases and at J to 4 bases, leaving 10 bases not matched to a gene. Germline V gene sequence: CDR1 LNHDA, CDR2 SQIVND (reference sequence). This CDR3 is built from 18 residues. Comment on this clone: No antigen is known for it.

General study findings and limits: By week 6 at 0.1 to 3.0 mg/kg, blood CD4+ and CD8+ T cells had expanded clonally.

Assay: immunoSEQ multiplex PCR; the TCRdb copy retains only in-frame clones and omits some. The sample gives tens of thousands of clones, 80% to 95% of which show up once; roughly 1.1% is in the top ten. Sequencing was performed on CD4+ or CD8+ T cells sorted from blood, taken in a trial of the OX40 agonist ivuxolimab. The sequence derives from an adult with an advanced solid tumor such as melanoma, head and neck, liver or kidney cancer. The rearrangement joins TRBV19 to TRBJ2-1, with 9 bases that match TRBD2. The CDR3 sequence is CASSIDRDLAGFYNEQFF. The CDR3 nucleotides are TGTGCCAGTAGTATAGATCGAGACCTAGCGGGATTTTACAATGAGCAGTTCTTC.